Listed below are T cell receptor beta chains from one sample, sequenced in a study of radiation and T cells in renal cell carcinoma. Using immunoSEQ multiplex PCR, the repertoire was profiled, and TCRdb retains in-frame clones only, with some absent. The table has some 120,000 clones, 75% to 90% seen once. Here the sequenced sample was blood, taken from a patient whose treatment included radiotherapy and nephrectomy. The receptor set was obtained from a woman aged 55-70 years with renal cell carcinoma. Both conserved end residues are part of each CDR3. The order of the fields is D gene, V gene, clone size, J gene, CDR3 DNA, CDR3 protein. D genes are given only for firm matches. Only some rows state a clone size, as once, few, many or a class for expanded clones.

>-|TRBV9|-|TRBJ1-3
TGTGCCAGCAGCGTAGCCTCGACAGCACCCATTCTCTCTGGAAACACCATATATTTT
CASSVASTAPILSGNTIYF
>TRBD1|TRBV2|once|TRBJ2-5
TGTGCCAGCAGTGCGGACAGGGGTCCCGAGACCCAGTACTTC
CASSADRGPETQYF
>TRBD1|TRBV5-1|-|TRBJ2-6
TGCGCCAGCAGCTGGGGACAGGGCTCTGGGGCCAACGTCCTGACTTTC
CASSWGQGSGANVLTF
>TRBD2|TRBV5-8|-|TRBJ2-7
TGTGCCAGCAGCTTGGCGGGGGGAACAAGGTACGAGCAGTACTTC
CASSLAGGTRYEQYF
>TRBD1|TRBV5-1|-|TRBJ1-1
TGCGCCAGCAGCTTGGACAGGGGAAGGAACACTGAAGCTTTCTTT
CASSLDRGRNTEAFF
>-|TRBV28|few|TRBJ1-5
TGTGCCAGCATAACGGGGGGCAATCAGCCCCAGCATTTT
CASITGGNQPQHF
>-|TRBV27|-|TRBJ1-1
TGTGCCAGCAGGCCAAGGGGAGGGGGGGACACTGAAGCTTTCTTT
CASRPRGGGDTEAFF
>-|TRBV19|-|TRBJ1-1
TGTGCCAGTAGTATGAGTGGGTTCGGCACTGAAGCTTTCTTT
CASSMSGFGTEAFF
>-|TRBV5-6|-|TRBJ1-4
TGTGCCAGCAGTACGGGACATATAGCAGTTAATGAAAAACTGTTTTTT
CASSTGHIAVNEKLFF
>-|TRBV5-6|few|TRBJ1-2
TGTGCCAGCAGCTTGGTGTCCGGGACGTATGGCTACACCTTC
CASSLVSGTYGYTF
>TRBD2|TRBV19|-|TRBJ2-2
TGTGCCAGTACCACACGGTCGGGGGGTTACACCGGGGAGCTGTTTTTT
CASTTRSGGYTGELFF
>-|TRBV11-2|-|TRBJ1-3
TGTGCCAGCAGCCCTTCGGAGGTTGACACCATATATTTT
CASSPSEVDTIYF
>-|TRBV5-1|few|TRBJ1-1
TGCGCCAGCATTGGCAGGGACACGGCTGAAGCTTTCTTT
CASIGRDTAEAFF
>TRBD2|TRBV6-5|-|TRBJ2-7
TGTGCCAGCAGAACTAGCGGCTACGAGCAGTACTTC
CASRTSGYEQYF
>-|TRBV6-5|-|TRBJ1-5
TGTGCCAGCAGCCAGGGGTCAGGACAGCCCCAGCATTTT
CASSQGSGQPQHF
>-|TRBV2|-|TRBJ1-4
TGTGCCAGCAGTGAAGTCCAGGGAAAACTGTTTTTT
CASSEVQGKLFF
>-|TRBV6-1|-|TRBJ1-4
TGTGCCAGCAGTACAGGGATTGGCGCTAATGAAAAACTGTTTTTT
CASSTGIGANEKLFF
>-|TRBV5-1|few|TRBJ2-7
TGCGCCAGCAGCTCCTCAGGGGACGAACGGGAACAGTACTTC
CASSSSGDEREQYF
>TRBD1|TRBV7-3|-|TRBJ2-2
TGTGCCAGCAGCTGGGGACAGGGGGACACCGGGGAGCTGTTTTTT
CASSWGQGDTGELFF
>-|TRBV2|few|TRBJ2-2
TGTGCCAGCAAGCGCGAAACGAACACCGGGGAGCTGTTTTTT
CASKRETNTGELFF